The subject of this entry is one TCR beta chain. In the authors' methods: It was from reference gene primer amplification that nucleated cell counts were estimated. Repertoires were generated with immunoSEQ multiplex PCR, while TCRdb's copy carries only in-frame clones and drops some. V, J and clone size reflect that table, while D and trimming were determined from the DNA. The table records more than 200,000 clones, approximately 91% of them present only once. This entry belongs to a study of blood T cell repertoires in COVID-19. Study details: Sources were T cells, B-cell-depleted T cells, or PBMCs; the material itself was cDNA or gDNA.

Germline V gives CDR1 KGHSH, CDR2 LQKENI. The CDR3 consists of 14 residues. J lost 4 bases, V lost 5 bases, and 7 bases had no gene match. Sample: peripheral blood. The chain combines TRBV18 with TRBJ2-7, with TRBD1 identical over 8 bases. The receptor comes from a human donor in a cohort sampled during active COVID-19. CDR3 DNA: TGTGCCAGCTCATCCGGACAGGGTTATTACGAGCAGTACTTC. Its translation: CASSSGQGYYEQYF. Supplemented by reference TRBV18 and TRBJ2-7, the full variable domain reads NAGVMQNPRHLVRRRGQEARLRCSPMKGHSHVYWYRQLPEEGLKFMVYLQKENIIDESGMPKERFSAEFPKEGPSILRIQQVVRGDSAAYFCASSSGQGYYEQYFGPGTRLTVT.